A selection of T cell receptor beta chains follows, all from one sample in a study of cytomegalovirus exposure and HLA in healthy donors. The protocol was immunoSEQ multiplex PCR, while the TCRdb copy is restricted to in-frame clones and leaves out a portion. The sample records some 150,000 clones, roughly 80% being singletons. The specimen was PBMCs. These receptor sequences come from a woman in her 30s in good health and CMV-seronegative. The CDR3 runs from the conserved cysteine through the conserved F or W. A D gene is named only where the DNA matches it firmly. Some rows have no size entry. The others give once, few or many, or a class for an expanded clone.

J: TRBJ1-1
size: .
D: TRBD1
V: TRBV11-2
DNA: TGTGCCAGCAGCTTAGGGACAGGGAGGGGAGCTTTCTTT
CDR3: CASSLGTGRGAFF

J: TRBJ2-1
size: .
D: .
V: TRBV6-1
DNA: TGTGCCAGCAGTTCTGGACAATACAATGAGCAGTTCTTC
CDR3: CASSSGQYNEQFF

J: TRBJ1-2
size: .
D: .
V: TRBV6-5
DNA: TGTGCCAATACACCCAGCGGGAACTATGGCTACACCTTC
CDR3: CANTPSGNYGYTF

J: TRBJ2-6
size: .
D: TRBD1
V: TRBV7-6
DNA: TGTGCCAGCAGCCGGGGGACAGGGGGATCTGGGGCCAACGTCCTGACTTTC
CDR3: CASSRGTGGSGANVLTF

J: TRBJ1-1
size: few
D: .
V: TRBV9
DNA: TGTGCCAGCAGCCCCAAACAGGGTTTTACTGAAGCTTTCTTT
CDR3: CASSPKQGFTEAFF

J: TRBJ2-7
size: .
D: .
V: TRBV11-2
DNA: TGTGCCAGCAGCTTGAGGGTTCTCTACTTC
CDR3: CASSLRVLYF

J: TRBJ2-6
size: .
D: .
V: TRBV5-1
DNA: TGCGCCAGCAGCGTTGGACAGCTCGGGGCCAACGTCCTGACTTTC
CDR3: CASSVGQLGANVLTF

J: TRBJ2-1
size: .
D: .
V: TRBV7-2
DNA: TGTGCCAGCAGCGAAAGACTTCCAAGCTCCTACAATGAGCAGTTCTTC
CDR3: CASSERLPSSYNEQFF

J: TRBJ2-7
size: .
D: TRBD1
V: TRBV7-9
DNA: TGTGCCAGCAGCTTCTCGCGACAGGGCTACGAGCAGTACTTC
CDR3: CASSFSRQGYEQYF

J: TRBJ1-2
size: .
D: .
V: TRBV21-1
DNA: TGTGCCAGCAGCCGGAACGGGAGAGGAGACTATGGCTACACCTTC
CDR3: CASSRNGRGDYGYTF

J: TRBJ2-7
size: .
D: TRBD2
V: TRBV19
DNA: TGTGCCACCCAGAGCCGGACTAGCGGAGGATACGAGCAGTACTTC
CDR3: CATQSRTSGGYEQYF

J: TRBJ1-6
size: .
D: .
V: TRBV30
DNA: TGTGCCTGTAACCCGCCTAGCGGAGCGCGGAATTCACCCCTCCACTTT
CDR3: CACNPPSGARNSPLHF

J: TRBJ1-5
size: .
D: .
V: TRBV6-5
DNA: TGTGCCAGCAGTCCGGGACACCTGGGCAATCAGCCCCAGCATTTT
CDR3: CASSPGHLGNQPQHF

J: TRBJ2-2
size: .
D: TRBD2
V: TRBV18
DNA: TGTGCCAGCTCTCCGACCTGGACTAGCACGAACACCGGGGAGCTGTTTTTT
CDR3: CASSPTWTSTNTGELFF

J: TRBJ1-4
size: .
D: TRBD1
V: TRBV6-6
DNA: TGTGCCAGCAGTTACTCTAGGGACAGGCGTGGTGAAAAACTGTTTTTT
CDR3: CASSYSRDRRGEKLFF

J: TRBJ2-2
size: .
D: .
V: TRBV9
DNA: TGTGCCAGCAGCGCGACAGTAACCGGGGAGCTGTTTTTT
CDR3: CASSATVTGELFF

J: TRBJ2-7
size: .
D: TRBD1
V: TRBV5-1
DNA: TGCGCCAGCAGCCCTAGACAGGGCTCCTACGAGCAGTACTTC
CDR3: CASSPRQGSYEQYF

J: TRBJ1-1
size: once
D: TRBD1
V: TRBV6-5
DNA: TGTGCCAGCAGTTATCAGACAGGGTTCACTGAAGCTTTCTTT
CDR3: CASSYQTGFTEAFF

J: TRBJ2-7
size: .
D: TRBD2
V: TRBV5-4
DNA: TGTGCCAGCAGCCCCTGGACTAGCGGGCCTGTCGAGCAGTACTTC
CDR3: CASSPWTSGPVEQYF

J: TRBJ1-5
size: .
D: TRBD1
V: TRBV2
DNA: TGTGCCAGCAGCTCCGGGACAGGGATTCATCAGCCCCAGCATTTT
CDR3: CASSSGTGIHQPQHF

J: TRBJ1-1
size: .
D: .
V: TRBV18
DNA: TGTGCCAGCTCACAGACTAGCATTAGGGCTGAAGCTTTCTTT
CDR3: CASSQTSIRAEAFF

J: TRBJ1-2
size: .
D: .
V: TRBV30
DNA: TGTGCCTGGAGTGTACCCGGGTTGGGTGGCTACACCTTC
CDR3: CAWSVPGLGGYTF

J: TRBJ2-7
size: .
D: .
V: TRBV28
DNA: TGTGCCAGCAGTCACAACAGGTTTAAGCAGTACTTC
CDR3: CASSHNRFKQYF

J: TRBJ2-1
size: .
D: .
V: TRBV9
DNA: TGTGCCAGCAGCGTAGTCGCGTTCGGCGGTGAGCAGTTCTTC
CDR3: CASSVVAFGGEQFF

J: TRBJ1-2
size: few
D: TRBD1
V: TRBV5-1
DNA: TGCGCCAGCAGCTTGGGGGACAGGGGGCATGGCTACACCTTC
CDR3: CASSLGDRGHGYTF

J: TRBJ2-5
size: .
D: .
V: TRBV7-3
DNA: TGTGCCAGCAGCCCTACCGGACAGTCCCAAGAGACCCAGTACTTC
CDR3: CASSPTGQSQETQYF

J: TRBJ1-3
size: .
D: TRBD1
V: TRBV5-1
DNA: TGCGCCAGCAGCTTGGTGGCAGGGGGCCAGGGGACCATATATTTT
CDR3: CASSLVAGGQGTIYF

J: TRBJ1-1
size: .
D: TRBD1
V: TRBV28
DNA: TGTGCCAGCAGTTTGGGACAGGGATTTCGCACTGAAGCTTTCTTT
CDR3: CASSLGQGFRTEAFF

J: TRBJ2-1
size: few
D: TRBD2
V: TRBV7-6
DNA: TGTGCCAGCAGCTTAACCAGGGCGGGAGTGGGGAATGAGCAGTTCTTC
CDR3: CASSLTRAGVGNEQFF

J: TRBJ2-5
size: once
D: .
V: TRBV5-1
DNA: TGCGCCAGCAGCTTCTTCGAGACCCAGTACTTC
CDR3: CASSFFETQYF

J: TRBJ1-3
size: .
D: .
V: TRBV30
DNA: TGTGCCTGGAGTGTACAGACAGGTCCTGGAAACACCATATATTTT
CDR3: CAWSVQTGPGNTIYF

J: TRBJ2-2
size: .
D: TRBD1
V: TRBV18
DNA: TGTGCCAGCTCACCGGGACAGGGAATTTCCGGGGAGCTGTTTTTT
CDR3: CASSPGQGISGELFF

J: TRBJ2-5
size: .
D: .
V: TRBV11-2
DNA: TGTGCCAGCAGCTCAACAGGGAGAGTGACCCAGTACTTC
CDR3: CASSSTGRVTQYF

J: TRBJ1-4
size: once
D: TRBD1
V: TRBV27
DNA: TGTGCCAGCAGGAGGACAGGGTCGAGTGAAAAACTGTTTTTT
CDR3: CASRRTGSSEKLFF

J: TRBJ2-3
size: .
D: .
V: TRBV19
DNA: TGTGCCAGTAGTATAGACCGAGTTGGCGGCGATACGCAGTATTTT
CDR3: CASSIDRVGGDTQYF

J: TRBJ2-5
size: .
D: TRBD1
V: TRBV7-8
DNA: TGTGCCAGCAGCCCTTCGGGCGGGACAGGGGGGTTGGAGACCCAGTACTTC
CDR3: CASSPSGGTGGLETQYF

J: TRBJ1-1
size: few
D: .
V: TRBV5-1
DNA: TGCGCCAGCAGCTTGGTGGGGGGGAACACTGAAGCTTTCTTT
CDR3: CASSLVGGNTEAFF

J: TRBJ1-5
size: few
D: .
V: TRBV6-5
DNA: TGTGCCAGCAGTTACGCGGGGACGGGCCAGCCCCAGCATTTT
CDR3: CASSYAGTGQPQHF

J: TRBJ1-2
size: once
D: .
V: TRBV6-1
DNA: TGTGCCAGCAGTGAACGATGGGCCTTCAACCTTCATAACTATGGCTACACCTTC
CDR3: CASSERWAFNLHNYGYTF

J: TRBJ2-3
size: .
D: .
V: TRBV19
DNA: TGTGCCAGTAGTCCTATTACGAGCACAGATACGCAGTATTTT
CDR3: CASSPITSTDTQYF

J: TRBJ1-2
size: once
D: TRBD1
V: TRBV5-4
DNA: TGTGCCAGCAGCGATTACGGGACAGGGGGCGCAGACTATGGCTACACCTTC
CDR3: CASSDYGTGGADYGYTF

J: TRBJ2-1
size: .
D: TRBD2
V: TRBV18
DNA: TGTGCCAGCTCAAAGGCGGGGGTCCGTAATTACAATGAGCAGTTCTTC
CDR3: CASSKAGVRNYNEQFF